This TCR beta chain was identified during a study of shared clonotypes between healthy human individuals. The material for each subset, its genomic DNA, was split evenly across several immunoSEQ plates. Profiled with immunoSEQ multiplex PCR; TCRdb holds only in-frame clones, not every one. Seen here are 980,000 or so clones, over 60% observed once, and the top ten hold about 1.5%. V was cut by 5 bases and J by 0 bases, with 26 bases left in between. The CDR3 contains 19 residues. Looked up from germline, CDR1 is SGHTA and CDR2 is FQGNSA. The sequencing sample was made of memory CD4+ T cells sorted from blood. Subset in this sample: CD45RA-negative fraction. This TCR was recovered from a man between 18 and 29 years old in good health. The V call is TRBV7-2, the J call TRBJ2-7, with a possible D match to TRBD2 (5 bases). CDR3 sequence (DNA): TGTGCCAGCAGCCGACAACAGCAACTAGACGGGATAAACTCCTACGAGCAGTACTTC. This codes for CASSRQQQLDGINSYEQYF.